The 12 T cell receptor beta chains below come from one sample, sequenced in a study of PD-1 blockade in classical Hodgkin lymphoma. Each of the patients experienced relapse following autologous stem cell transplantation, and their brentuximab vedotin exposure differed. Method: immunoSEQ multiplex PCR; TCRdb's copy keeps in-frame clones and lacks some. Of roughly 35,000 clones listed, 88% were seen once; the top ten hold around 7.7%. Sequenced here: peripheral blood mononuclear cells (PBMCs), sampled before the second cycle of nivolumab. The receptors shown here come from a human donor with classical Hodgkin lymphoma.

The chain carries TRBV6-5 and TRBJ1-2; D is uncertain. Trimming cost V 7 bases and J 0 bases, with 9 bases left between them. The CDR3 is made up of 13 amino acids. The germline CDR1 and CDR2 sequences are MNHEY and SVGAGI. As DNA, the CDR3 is TGTGCCAGCAAAGGAGTAGCTAACTATGGCTACACCTTC. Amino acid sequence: CASKGVANYGYTF.

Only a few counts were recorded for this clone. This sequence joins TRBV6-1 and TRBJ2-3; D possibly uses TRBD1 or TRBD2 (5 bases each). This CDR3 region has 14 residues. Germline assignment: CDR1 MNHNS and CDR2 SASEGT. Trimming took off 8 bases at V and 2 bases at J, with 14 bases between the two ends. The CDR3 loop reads CASPSPGHTDTQYF. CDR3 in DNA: TGTGCCAGCCCGTCCCCGGGGCACACAGATACGCAGTATTTT.

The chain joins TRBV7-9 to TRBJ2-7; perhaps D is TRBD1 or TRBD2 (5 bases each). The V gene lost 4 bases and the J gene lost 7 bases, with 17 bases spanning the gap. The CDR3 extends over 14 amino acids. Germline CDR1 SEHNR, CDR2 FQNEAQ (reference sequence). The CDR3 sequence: CASSSGTDPREQYF. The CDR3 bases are TGTGCCAGCAGCTCTGGGACGGATCCCCGGGAGCAGTACTTC. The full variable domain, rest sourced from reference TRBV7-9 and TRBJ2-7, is DTGVSQNPRHKITKRGQNVTFRCDPISEHNRLYWYRQTLGQGPEFLTYFQNEAQLEKSRLLSDRFSAERPKGSFSTLEIQRTEQGDSAMYLCASSSGTDPREQYFGPGTRLTVT.

The CDR3 reads CASSFGKQGVPGYTF. DNA of the CDR3: TGCGCCAGCAGCTTTGGAAAACAGGGCGTCCCTGGCTACACCTTC. The chain carries TRBV5-1 and TRBJ1-2; tentatively, D is TRBD1 (6 bases). Looked up from germline, CDR1 is SGHRS and CDR2 is YFSETQ. Trimming removed 2 bases at V and 7 bases at J, with 18 bases between. The CDR3 is 15 residues long.

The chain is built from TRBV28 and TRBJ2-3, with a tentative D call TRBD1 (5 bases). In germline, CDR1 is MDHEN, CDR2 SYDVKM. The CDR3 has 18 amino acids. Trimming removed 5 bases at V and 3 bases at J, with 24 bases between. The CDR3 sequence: CASSPVTDIPSPTDTQYF. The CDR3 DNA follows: TGTGCCAGCAGTCCCGTAACGGACATCCCCTCCCCAACAGATACGCAGTATTTT.

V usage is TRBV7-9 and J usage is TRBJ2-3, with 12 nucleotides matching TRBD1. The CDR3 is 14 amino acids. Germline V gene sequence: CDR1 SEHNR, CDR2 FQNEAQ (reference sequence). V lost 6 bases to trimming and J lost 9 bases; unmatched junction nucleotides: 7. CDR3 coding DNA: TGTGCCAGCAGACCGGGACAGGGGGCGCGGACGCAGTATTTT. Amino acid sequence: CASRPGQGARTQYF.

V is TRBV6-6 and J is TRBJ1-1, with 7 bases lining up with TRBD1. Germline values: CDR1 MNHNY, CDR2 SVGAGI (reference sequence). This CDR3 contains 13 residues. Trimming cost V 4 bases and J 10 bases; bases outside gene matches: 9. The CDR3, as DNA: TGTGCCAGCAGTTGGGAAGGGACAGCTCCAGCTTTCTTT. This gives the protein CASSWEGTAPAFF.

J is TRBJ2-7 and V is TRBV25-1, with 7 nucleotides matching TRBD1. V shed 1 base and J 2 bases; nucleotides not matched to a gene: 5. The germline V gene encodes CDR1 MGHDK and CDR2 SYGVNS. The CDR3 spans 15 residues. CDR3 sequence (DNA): TGTGCCAGCAGTGAATTCGGGACAGACCCCTACGAGCAGTACTTC. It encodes CASSEFGTDPYEQYF.

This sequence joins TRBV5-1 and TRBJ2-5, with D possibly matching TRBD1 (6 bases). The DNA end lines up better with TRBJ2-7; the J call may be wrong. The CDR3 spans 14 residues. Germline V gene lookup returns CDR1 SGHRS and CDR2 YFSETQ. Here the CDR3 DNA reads TGCGCCAGCAGTCCGAATACAGGGTCCTACGAGCAGTACTTC. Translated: CASSPNTGSYEQYF.

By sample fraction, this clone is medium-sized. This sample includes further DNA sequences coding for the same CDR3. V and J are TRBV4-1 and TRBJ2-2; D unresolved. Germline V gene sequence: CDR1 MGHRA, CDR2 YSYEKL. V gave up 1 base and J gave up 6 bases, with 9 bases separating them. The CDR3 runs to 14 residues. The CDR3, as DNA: TGCGCCAGCAGCCAAGGAGGCGGTCCCGGGGAGCTGTTTTTT. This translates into CASSQGGGPGELFF.

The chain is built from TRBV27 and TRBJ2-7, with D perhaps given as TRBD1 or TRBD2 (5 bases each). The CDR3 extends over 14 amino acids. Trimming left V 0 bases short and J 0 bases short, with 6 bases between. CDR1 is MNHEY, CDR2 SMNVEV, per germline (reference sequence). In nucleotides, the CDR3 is TGTGCCAGCAGTTTATCCGGGGCCTCCTACGAGCAGTACTTC. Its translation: CASSLSGASYEQYF.

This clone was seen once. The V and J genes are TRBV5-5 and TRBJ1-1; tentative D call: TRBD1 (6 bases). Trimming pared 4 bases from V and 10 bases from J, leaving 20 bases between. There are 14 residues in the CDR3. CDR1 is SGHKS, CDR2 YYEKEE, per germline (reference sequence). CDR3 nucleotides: TGTGCCAGCAGCCCAACAGGAGACCTAGGGGGAGCTTTCTTT. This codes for CASSPTGDLGGAFF. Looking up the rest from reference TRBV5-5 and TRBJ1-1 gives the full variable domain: DAGVTQSPTHLIKTRGQQVTLRCSPISGHKSVSWYQQVLGQGPQFIFQYYEKEERGRGNFPDRFSARQFPNYSSELNVNALLLGDSALYLCASSPTGDLGGAFFGQGTRLTVV.